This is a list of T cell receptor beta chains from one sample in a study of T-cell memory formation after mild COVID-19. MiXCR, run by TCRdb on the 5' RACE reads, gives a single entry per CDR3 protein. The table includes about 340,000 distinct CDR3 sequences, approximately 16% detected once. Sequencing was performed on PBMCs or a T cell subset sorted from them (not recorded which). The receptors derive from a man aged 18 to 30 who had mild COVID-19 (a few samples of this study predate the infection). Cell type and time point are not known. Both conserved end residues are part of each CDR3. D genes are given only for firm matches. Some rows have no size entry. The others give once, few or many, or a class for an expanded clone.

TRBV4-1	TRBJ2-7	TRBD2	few	TGCGCCAGCAGCCAACAGGGGACTAGCGGGGTCCACGAGCAGTACTTC	CASSQQGTSGVHEQYF
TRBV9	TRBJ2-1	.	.	TGTGCCAGCAGCGCAGGGGTTGAGCAGTTCTTC	CASSAGVEQFF
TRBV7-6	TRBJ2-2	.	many	TGTGCCAGCAGCTTAGGGACTACGGATACCGGGGAGCTGTTTTTT	CASSLGTTDTGELFF
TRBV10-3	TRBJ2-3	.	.	TGTGCCATCAAGGGCACCCAAGGAGATACGCAGTATTTT	CAIKGTQGDTQYF
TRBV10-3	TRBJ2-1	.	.	TGTGCCATCAGTGAGTCCGGTGTAGGTGAGCAGTTCTTC	CAISESGVGEQFF
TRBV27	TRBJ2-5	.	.	TGTGCCAGCAGTTCCCAGGGAGCGGAGACCCAGTACTTC	CASSSQGAETQYF
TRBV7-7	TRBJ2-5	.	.	TGTGCTAGCAGCTTTGGAGGAGCCCAAGAGACCCAGTACTTC	CASSFGGAQETQYF
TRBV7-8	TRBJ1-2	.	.	TGTGCCAGCAGCCGAGGTCGCACGGACTATGGCTACACCTTC	CASSRGRTDYGYTF
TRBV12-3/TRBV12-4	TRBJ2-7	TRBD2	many	TGTGCCAGCGGGGGGGGATGGGAGCAGTACTTC	CASGGGWEQYF
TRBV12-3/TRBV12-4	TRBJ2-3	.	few	TGTGCCACCAGTCTGGGGGCCAATACGCAGTATTTT	CATSLGANTQYF
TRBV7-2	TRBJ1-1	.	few	TGTGCCAGCAGCTCAAACGGCGGGAGGTACACTGAAGCTTTCTTT	CASSSNGGRYTEAFF
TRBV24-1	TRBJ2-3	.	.	TGTGCCACTCCAACCACCCCAGGGAAGATCGCAGATACGCAGTATTTT	CATPTTPGKIADTQYF
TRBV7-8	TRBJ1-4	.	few	TGTGCCAGCAGGGGACGGAATGAAAAACTGTTTTTT	CASRGRNEKLFF
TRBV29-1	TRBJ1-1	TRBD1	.	TGCAGCGGGGCGGGACAGCCTAACACTGAAGCTTTCTTT	CSGAGQPNTEAFF
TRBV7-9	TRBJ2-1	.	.	TGTGCCAGCAGCGGCCTCGGTAGCGCAGAAGACAATGAGCAGTTCTTC	CASSGLGSAEDNEQFF
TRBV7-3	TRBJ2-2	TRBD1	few	TGTGCCAGCAGCCTGTCGAGGACAGGGAACACCGGGGAGCTGTTTTTT	CASSLSRTGNTGELFF
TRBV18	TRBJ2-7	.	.	TGTGCCAGCTCACCACCGGGGCTACACGAGCAGTACTTC	CASSPPGLHEQYF
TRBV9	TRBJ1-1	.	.	TGTGCCAGCAGCGTAAGCCTGAACACTGAAGCTTTCTTT	CASSVSLNTEAFF
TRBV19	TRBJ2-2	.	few	TGTGCCAGTAGTCCACATACCACCGGGGAGCTGTTTTTT	CASSPHTTGELFF
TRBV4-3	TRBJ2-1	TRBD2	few	TGCGCCAGCAGCCAGACCGGGCTAGCGGGGGGTCTCTCCTACAATGAGCAGTTCTTC	CASSQTGLAGGLSYNEQFF
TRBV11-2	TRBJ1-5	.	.	TGTGCCAGCAGCTTCGACGGGGAGGCTCAGCCCCAGCATTTT	CASSFDGEAQPQHF
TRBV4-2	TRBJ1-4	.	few	TGTGCCAGCAGCCCGGGGACATCGACGGGGGAAAAACTGTTTTTT	CASSPGTSTGEKLFF
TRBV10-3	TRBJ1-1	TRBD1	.	TGTGCCATCAGTGCACCGACAGGGCAGGACACTGAAGCTTTCTTT	CAISAPTGQDTEAFF
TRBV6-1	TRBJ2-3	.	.	TGTGCCAGCAGCCAGGACAGACACACAGATACGCAGTATTTT	CASSQDRHTDTQYF
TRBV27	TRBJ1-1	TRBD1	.	TGTGCCAGCATCTTGACAGGGGGGAACACTGAAGCTTTCTTT	CASILTGGNTEAFF